This T cell receptor beta chain was identified during a study of blood T cells in healthy people across ages. This clonotype was seen at least ten times. A sample-barcoded 5' primer and a J-beta primer mix were used in a second PCR of about 7 to 12 cycles. TCRdb reprocessed the 5' RACE reads via MiXCR and lists one record per CDR3 protein. Seen here are 900,000 to 950,000 distinct CDR3 sequences, under 35% observed once, and the top ten hold roughly 10%. CDR1 is ENHRY, CDR2 SYGVKD, per germline. This CDR3 comprises 13 residues. Trimming took 4 bases from V and 0 from J, leaving 6 bases between them. This sample was also put to use in a study of T cells of mothers and their children.

This chain links TRBV10-3 with TRBJ1-1; no reliable D call. The TCR was taken from a woman in her 40s in good health. Sequencing was done on a sample of blood. In DNA, the CDR3 is TGTGCCATCAGTGCGGGCGTGAACACTGAAGCTTTCTTT. It specifies CAISAGVNTEAFF.